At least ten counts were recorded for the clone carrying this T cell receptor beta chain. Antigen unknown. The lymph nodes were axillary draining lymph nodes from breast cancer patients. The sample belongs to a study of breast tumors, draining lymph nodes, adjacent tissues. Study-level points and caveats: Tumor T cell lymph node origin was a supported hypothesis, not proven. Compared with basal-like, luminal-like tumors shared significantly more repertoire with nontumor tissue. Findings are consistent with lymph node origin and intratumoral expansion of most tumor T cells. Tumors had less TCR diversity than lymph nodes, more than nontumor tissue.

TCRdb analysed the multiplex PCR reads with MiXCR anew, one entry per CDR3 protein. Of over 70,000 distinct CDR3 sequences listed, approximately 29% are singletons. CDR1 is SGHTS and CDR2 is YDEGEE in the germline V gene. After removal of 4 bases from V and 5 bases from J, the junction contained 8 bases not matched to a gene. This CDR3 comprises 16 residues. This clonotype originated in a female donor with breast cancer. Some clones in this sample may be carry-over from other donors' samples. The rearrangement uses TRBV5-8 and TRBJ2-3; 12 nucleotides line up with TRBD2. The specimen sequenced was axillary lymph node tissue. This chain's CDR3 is CASSRLAGEVGDTQYF. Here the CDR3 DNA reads TGTGCCAGCAGCAGACTAGCGGGAGAGGTTGGAGATACGCAGTATTTT. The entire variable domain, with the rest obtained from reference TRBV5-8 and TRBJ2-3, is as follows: EAGVTQSPTHLIKTRGQQATLRCSPISGHTSVYWYQQALGLGLQFLLWYDEGEERNRGNFPPRFSGRQFPNYSSELNVNALELEDSALYLCASSRLAGEVGDTQYFGPGTRLTVL.